The 29 T cell receptor beta chains presented below share a single source sample, sequenced in a study of beta chain features in type 1 diabetes. Expressed TCRB transcripts were sequenced, since all the RNA that had been isolated was reverse transcribed. TCRdb keeps only in-frame clones here, not all; method: immunoSEQ multiplex PCR. Of around 500,000 clones in the sample, approximately 10% were seen once. Sequenced sample: naive CD4+ T cells from blood. The origin of the receptors is a young woman in good health.

This clone has only a few counts. J is TRBJ2-5 and V is TRBV4-3; no clear D gene. The germline CDR1 and CDR2 sequences are LGHNA and YSLEER. The CDR3 has 16 amino acids. The V gene lost 0 bases and the J gene lost 7 bases, with 18 bases spanning the gap. The DNA for the CDR3 is TGCGCCAGCAGCCAAGATCTAAAGACCCCCCTGGGGACCCAGTACTTC. This gives the protein CASSQDLKTPLGTQYF.

In nucleotides, the CDR3 is TGTGCCAGCAGCTTAGGTATGCATCAGCCCCAGCATTTT. It yields the protein CASSLGMHQPQHF. V gene TRBV7-9 combines with J gene TRBJ1-5; D is ambiguous. CDR3 length: 13 residues. The V end lost 1 base, the J end lost 5 bases, and 6 bases lay between the germline ends. Germline values: CDR1 SEHNR, CDR2 FQNEAQ (reference sequence).

In its sample, this clone was seen a few times. The rearrangement uses TRBV7-9 and TRBJ2-6, with unresolved D. V was clipped by 1 base and J by 2 bases, with 9 bases between them. CDR3 length: 16 amino acids. Germline assignment: CDR1 SEHNR and CDR2 FQNEAQ (reference sequence). The CDR3 DNA reads TGTGCCAGCAGCTTAGGTCCAGAAACTGGGGCCAACGTCCTGACTTTC. Its translation: CASSLGPETGANVLTF.

The V call is TRBV5-8, the J call TRBJ2-3; D possibly corresponds to TRBD2 (5 bases). Germline assignment: CDR1 SGHTS and CDR2 YDEGEE. The CDR3 spans 15 residues. V was trimmed by 1 base and J by 1 base, leaving 10 bases between them. The DNA for the CDR3 is TGTGCCAGCAGCTTGAGAGGGTGGGGCACAGATACGCAGTATTTT. The encoded protein is CASSLRGWGTDTQYF.

This clone was detected a few times. V and J are TRBV5-4 and TRBJ2-7; D is possibly TRBD1 (6 bases). V lost 0 bases and J lost 5, with 9 bases in between. CDR3 size: 13 residues. CDR1 and CDR2 (germline): SGHNT, YYREEE (reference sequence). CDR3 in DNA: TGTGCCAGCAGCTTGGGGAACAGGGACGAGCAGTACTTC. Translating gives CASSLGNRDEQYF.

Only a few counts were recorded for this clone. The chain joins TRBV2 to TRBJ1-5; 9 positions agree with TRBD1. This CDR3 is built from 13 residues. CDR1 and CDR2 from the germline V gene are SNHLY and FYNNEI. The J segment lost 6 bases and the V segment lost 6 bases, leaving 3 bases of the junction unmatched. CDR3 nucleotides: TGTGCCAGCAGAGGGACAGGGTTTCAGCCCCAGCATTTT. It translates to CASRGTGFQPQHF.

The table lists this clone with a few counts. The V and J genes are TRBV16 and TRBJ1-4; possibly TRBD1 for D (6 bases). V lost 3 bases and J 6 bases, leaving 11 bases between the germline ends. The germline V gene encodes CDR1 KGHSY and CDR2 FQNENV. This CDR3 has 14 amino acids. The CDR3 bases are TGTGCCAGCAGCCATCAACAGGGAGATGAAAAACTGTTTTTT. Protein: CASSHQQGDEKLFF.

The chain employs TRBV7-2 and TRBJ1-1; no clear D gene. From germline, CDR1 is SGHTA and CDR2 FQGNSA. V gave up 2 bases and J gave up 1 base, with 5 bases separating them. This CDR3 spans 13 amino acids. CDR3 nucleotides: TGTGCCAGCAGCTTACGGAGGAACACTGAAGCTTTCTTT. Amino acid sequence: CASSLRRNTEAFF.

This clone was seen a handful of times. The chain links TRBV6-5 to TRBJ2-1; unclear D gene. The germline V gene encodes CDR1 MNHEY and CDR2 SVGAGI. The germline V and J ends were trimmed by 8 bases and 4 bases, with 6 bases remaining between them. The CDR3 length is 11 residues. This CDR3 reads CASHSYNEQFF. The DNA for the CDR3 is TGTGCCAGCCACTCTTACAATGAGCAGTTCTTC.

CDR3 residues: CASSLRQATYGYTF. The CDR3 DNA follows: TGTGCCAGCAGCTTACGACAGGCGACCTATGGCTACACCTTC. The V and J genes are TRBV13 and TRBJ1-2, with a weak D call TRBD1 (6 bases). The CDR3 totals 14 residues. The V end was cut by 2 bases, the J end by 4 bases, with 11 bases between. Germline assignment: CDR1 PRHDT and CDR2 FYEKMQ (reference sequence).

For the CDR3, the DNA is TGCGCCAGCAGCCAAGCAACAGAGAGGGGTTCACCCCTCCACTTT. Residues: CASSQATERGSPLHF. The chain recombines TRBV4-3 with TRBJ1-6; possible D gene TRBD1, 5 bases. This CDR3 contains 15 residues. CDR1 and CDR2 from the germline V gene are LGHNA and YSLEER. Trimming took off 1 base at V and 9 bases at J, with 13 bases between the two ends.

A remark on this clone: The same CDR3 arises from other DNA sequences in this sample as well. The chain recombines TRBV7-2 with TRBJ2-5; perhaps TRBD2 as D (5 bases). CDR1 SGHTA and CDR2 FQGNSA come from the germline V gene. V gave up 5 bases and J gave up 5 bases, with 15 bases separating them. The CDR3 has 14 amino acids. The CDR3 bases are TGTGCCAGCAGCCGAGGACTCGCTTCGGAGACCCAGTACTTC. Its protein product is CASSRGLASETQYF.

This clone was seen a handful of times. V is TRBV28 and J is TRBJ2-5; TRBD2 aligns across 9 bases. The V segment lost 3 bases and the J segment 3 bases; nucleotides outside the gene matches: 8. There are 16 residues in the CDR3. Germline V gene lookup returns CDR1 MDHEN and CDR2 SYDVKM. The CDR3 bases are TGTGCCAGCAGTTTCTGGGGGACTAGCAGAAAAGAGACCCAGTACTTC. Encoded protein: CASSFWGTSRKETQYF.

This clone was found a few times. This chain uses TRBV4-3 with TRBJ2-5, with 9 nucleotides matching TRBD1. The CDR3 spans 16 residues. Germline V gene data show CDR1 as LGHNA and CDR2 as YSLEER. J gave up 8 bases and V 6 bases, and 16 bases lay outside the gene matches. CDR3 amino acids: CASSRLPGTGSGTQYF. In DNA, the CDR3 is TGCGCCAGCAGTCGGCTCCCCGGGACAGGGTCGGGCACCCAGTACTTC.

V and J are TRBV29-1 and TRBJ1-4; 9 positions match TRBD1. Germline CDR1 is SQVTM and CDR2 is ANQGSEA. CDR3 length: 12 amino acids. Trimming cost V 7 bases and J 8 bases; bases outside gene matches: 5. CDR3: CSAWTGEEKLFF. The CDR3 nucleotides read TGCAGCGCCTGGACAGGGGAGGAAAAACTGTTTTTT.

The J gene is TRBJ2-1, the V gene TRBV4-3; 8 bases map to TRBD2. Germline-derived CDR1 and CDR2 are LGHNA and YSLEER. The CDR3 consists of 17 residues. V lost 0 bases, J lost 2 bases, and 6 bases stayed unmatched. In DNA form, the CDR3 reads TGCGCCAGCAGCCAAGACTTCGGTAGCGGGGCCTACAATGAGCAGTTCTTC. Amino acid sequence: CASSQDFGSGAYNEQFF.

This clone was found a few times. At the DNA level, this CDR3 is encoded by other sequences in the same sample as well. The genes are TRBV18 and TRBJ2-5; D gene uncertain. Trimming took off 2 bases at V and 5 bases at J, with 3 bases between the two ends. Germline CDR1 is KGHSH and CDR2 is LQKENI. The CDR3 covers 11 residues. The CDR3 DNA is TGTGCCAGCTCACCATCGGAGACCCAGTACTTC. Translating it yields CASSPSETQYF.

Only a few counts were recorded for this clone. The V and J genes are TRBV6-5 and TRBJ1-6, with 8 positions matching TRBD1. This CDR3 contains 15 residues. The germline V gene encodes CDR1 MNHEY and CDR2 SVGAGI. V dropped 2 bases and J dropped 8; count of bases not matched to a gene: 5. The CDR3 DNA reads as TGTGCCAGCAGTTACCGAGGACAGGGAGATTCACCCCTCCACTTT. Translating it yields CASSYRGQGDSPLHF.

The genes are TRBV7-9 and TRBJ2-5; D gene uncertain. Germline-derived CDR1 and CDR2 are SEHNR and FQNEAQ (reference sequence). V was clipped by 2 bases and J by 1 base, with 11 bases between them. The length of the CDR3 is 15 residues. The CDR3 sequence: CASSLSTEIQETQYF. The CDR3 DNA is TGTGCCAGCAGCTTATCGACGGAGATCCAAGAGACCCAGTACTTC.

There are a few counts of this clone. V and J are TRBV7-2 and TRBJ2-4; perhaps D is TRBD1 or TRBD2 (5 bases each). V was cut by 5 bases and J by 7 bases, with 18 bases left in between. Germline V gene sequence: CDR1 SGHTA, CDR2 FQGNSA. This CDR3 spans 15 amino acids. The CDR3 nucleotides are TGTGCCAGCAGCCTCAATCGGGACCCACCCAACATTCAGTACTTC. Its translation is CASSLNRDPPNIQYF.

This clone was counted a few times. CDR3 nucleotides: TGTGCCAGCTCACAGGGACAGCCTTTCTATGGCTACACCTTC. Protein product: CASSQGQPFYGYTF. The gene calls are TRBV18 and TRBJ1-2; TRBD1 matches 7 bases. V was clipped by 4 bases and J by 4 bases; unmatched bases: 6. The germline V gene has CDR1 KGHSH and CDR2 LQKENI. The CDR3 is made up of 14 amino acids.

The DNA of the CDR3 is TGTGCCAGCAGTGCGACAGGAAAACTGTTTTTT. This codes for CASSATGKLFF. The rearrangement joins TRBV28 to TRBJ1-4; TRBD1 might be the D (6 bases). This CDR3 comprises 11 residues. Trimming cost V 5 bases and J 10 bases, with 8 bases left between them. Germline loops: CDR1 MDHEN, CDR2 SYDVKM.

The rearrangement joins TRBV7-2 to TRBJ2-1, with TRBD1 matching 11 bases. CDR3 size: 15 residues. Germline CDR1 SGHTA, CDR2 FQGNSA. Unmatched junction bases numbered 9, after V lost 5 bases and J lost 9 bases. CDR3 coding DNA: TGTGCCAGCAGCAACCGGGACAGGGGGTCGGCTGAGCAGTTCTTC. Amino acid sequence: CASSNRDRGSAEQFF.

This clone was seen only a few times. The V gene is TRBV15, the J gene TRBJ2-5; D gene uncertain. The V end was cut by 1 base, the J end by 1 base, with 7 bases between. This CDR3 contains 14 residues. Germline assignment: CDR1 LNHNV and CDR2 YYDKDF (reference sequence). This CDR3 is CATSRGGPQETQYF. In nucleotides, the CDR3 is TGTGCCACCAGCAGAGGTGGCCCCCAAGAGACCCAGTACTTC.

In this sample, this clone turned up a few times. The chain is built from TRBV5-6 and TRBJ1-6; no clear D gene. The CDR3 length is 13 residues. V lost 4 bases and J 18 bases, leaving 20 bases between the germline ends. The germline V gene has CDR1 SGHDT and CDR2 YYEEEE. The CDR3 loop reads CASSSGRSTGSHF. The CDR3 nucleotides are TGTGCCAGCAGCAGCGGACGGTCTACCGGGTCCCACTTT.

This clone was counted many times. The chain links TRBV4-3 to TRBJ2-1; tentatively, D is TRBD2 (6 bases). CDR1 and CDR2 from the germline V gene are LGHNA and YSLEER. The CDR3 contains 15 residues. With 1 base removed from V and 4 bases from J, the gap between germline ends came to 11 bases. This chain's CDR3 is CASSQAGRGYNEQFF. The CDR3 DNA reads as TGCGCCAGCAGCCAAGCAGGACGGGGGTACAATGAGCAGTTCTTC.

This clone was picked up a small number of times. V usage is TRBV7-2 and J usage is TRBJ2-5, with 8 bases identical to TRBD2. The CDR3 loop spans 15 amino acids. Per the germline V gene, CDR1 is SGHTA and CDR2 is FQGNSA. J gave up 5 bases and V 1 base, and 6 bases lay outside the gene matches. The CDR3 DNA is TGTGCCAGCAGCTTAGGAGCGGGAGTCGGGGAGACCCAGTACTTC. Translating gives CASSLGAGVGETQYF.

The chain has TRBV6-5 and TRBJ1-2, with D uncertain. Germline CDR1 is MNHEY and CDR2 is SVGAGI. The CDR3 contains 14 residues. V was pared by 2 bases and J by 4 bases, with 11 bases between. The CDR3, as DNA: TGTGCCAGCAGTTACGTCCAGCACGGCTATGGCTACACCTTC. Its protein is CASSYVQHGYGYTF.

This clone has just a few counts. V is TRBV7-2 and J is TRBJ2-1; D is unclear. CDR3 length equals 15 residues. The germline CDR1 and CDR2 sequences are SGHTA and FQGNSA. V was shortened by 2 bases and J by 4 bases, with 12 bases between the two germline ends. DNA of the CDR3: TGTGCCAGCAGCTTAACTGTGACCCAATACAATGAGCAGTTCTTC. As protein: CASSLTVTQYNEQFF.